The sample holds one count of the clone carrying this TCR beta chain. The sample belongs to a study of blood T cell repertoires in COVID-19. CDR1 LNHDA and CDR2 SQIVND come from the germline V gene (reference sequence). The CDR3 contains 13 residues. V gave up 10 bases and J gave up 1 base, with 13 bases separating them. Clones were read by immunoSEQ multiplex PCR, and TCRdb kept only the in-frame ones, dropping some. The top ten clones hold 19% of a sample with some 67,000 clones, 70% to 90% of them seen once. This sequence originates from a woman of 80 years or more with acute or convalescent COVID-19. The sequencing input was peripheral blood. J is TRBJ1-1 and V is TRBV19; no clear D gene. The CDR3 sequence: CANATVPNTEAFF. CDR3 bases: TGTGCCAATGCGACTGTACCGAACACTGAAGCTTTCTTT. The whole variable domain, filled in from reference TRBV19 and TRBJ1-1, reads DGGITQSPKYLFRKEGQNVTLSCEQNLNHDAMYWYRQDPGQGLRLIYYSQIVNDFQKGDIAEGYSVSREKKESFPLTVTSAQKNPTAFYLCANATVPNTEAFFGQGTRLTVV.